This TCR beta chain is drawn from a study of tumor-infiltrating lymphocytes in primary liver carcinoma. Of note for this clonotype: One junction end does not reproduce the germline sequence, and a read error may be involved.

Germline V gene sequence: CDR1 MGHDK, CDR2 SYGVNS. The CDR3 runs 14 residues. The template, roughly 550 ng total RNA, yielded TCR beta cDNA made with a constant-region primer. For TCR beta, libraries were produced by three nested multiplex PCR rounds using slightly modified ARM-PCR. Use of TRBV1-TRBV30 forward primers with a C-beta reverse primer characterized the first two PCR rounds, which lasted around 9 cycles each. A single record per CDR3 protein comes from TCRdb applying MiXCR to the multiplex PCR reads. The table shows tens of thousands of distinct CDR3 sequences, with roughly 73% occurring only once. Taking about 18-31 mg of unsorted bulk tissue, the authors co-extracted RNA and DNA.

This receptor was obtained from a man in his forties with primary liver carcinoma and hepatitis B virus infection. Material for sequencing was liver tumor tissue from sampling region 2. Subset specified: tumor region T2, inferior pole. The chain links TRBV25-1 to TRBJ2-2; D is possibly TRBD2 (5 bases). Here the CDR3 reads CVSSDLANTGELFF. The DNA of the CDR3 is TGTGTCAGCAGTGACCTAGCCAACACCGGGGAGCTGTTTTTT.